This T cell receptor beta chain was captured by sequencing in a study of cytomegalovirus exposure and HLA in healthy donors. PCR primers comprised 60 Vbeta and 13 Jbeta primers. Only in-frame clones appear in the TCRdb table, and some are missing; sequencing was by immunoSEQ multiplex PCR. The sample records around 100,000 clones, 65% to 90% being singletons. There are 15 residues in the CDR3. In germline, CDR1 is LNHDA, CDR2 SQIVND (reference sequence). V dropped 5 bases and J dropped 4; count of bases not matched to a gene: 5. The chain joins TRBV19 to TRBJ2-1; 10 bases match TRBD1. The receptor was derived from a woman between 18 and 29 years old in good health and CMV-seronegative. The sample taken for sequencing was PBMCs. The CDR3 region has the DNA TGTGCCAGTAGTCACCGGGACAGGGGTTACAATGAGCAGTTCTTC. This codes for CASSHRDRGYNEQFF.